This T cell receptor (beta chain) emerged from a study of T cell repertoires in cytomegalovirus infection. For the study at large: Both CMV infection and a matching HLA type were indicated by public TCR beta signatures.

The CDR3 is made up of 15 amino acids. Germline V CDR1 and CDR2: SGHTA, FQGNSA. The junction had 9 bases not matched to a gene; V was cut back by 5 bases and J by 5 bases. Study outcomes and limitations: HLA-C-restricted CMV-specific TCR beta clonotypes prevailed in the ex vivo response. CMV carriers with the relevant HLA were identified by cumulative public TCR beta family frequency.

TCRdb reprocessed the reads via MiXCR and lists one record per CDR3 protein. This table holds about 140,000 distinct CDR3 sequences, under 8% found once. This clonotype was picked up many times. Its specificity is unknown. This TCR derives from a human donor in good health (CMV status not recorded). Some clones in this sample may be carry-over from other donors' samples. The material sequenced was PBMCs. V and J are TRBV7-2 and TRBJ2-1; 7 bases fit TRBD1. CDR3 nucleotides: TGTGCCAGCAGCACCTGGGACAGCACCCACAATGAGCAGTTCTTC. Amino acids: CASSTWDSTHNEQFF.